These T cell receptor beta chains were read from a single sample in a study of monozygotic twins with inflammatory bowel disease. TCRdb re-analyzed the 5' RACE reads; it lists each CDR3 protein once, without DNA. The sample data list over 90,000 distinct CDR3 sequences. Material for sequencing was blood. Receptors were obtained from a human donor with ulcerative colitis or Crohn's disease, or a healthy co-twin of an affected twin (not recorded which). CDR3s include the opening cysteine and the closing phenylalanine or tryptophan.

TRBV30	TRBJ1-1	CAWSQPIPGLMNTEAFF
TRBV20-1	TRBJ2-7	CSARKLAGVRSYEQYF
TRBV7-2	TRBJ1-1	CASSLVLGLDTEAFF
TRBV5-1	TRBJ2-7	CASSLTGPYEQYF
TRBV5-1	TRBJ2-2	CASSGGGITGELFF
TRBV20-1	TRBJ2-3	CSAGRGGGIDTQYF
TRBV6-1	TRBJ2-7	CATRDRVESYEQYF
TRBV4-2	TRBJ2-4	CASSHLGTSGSTYMQYF
TRBV19	TRBJ2-5	CASSIAPTGGQETQYF
TRBV30	TRBJ2-7	CAWNRAVSEQYF
TRBV6-2/TRBV6-3	TRBJ2-3	CVSSPRIGGDTQYF
TRBV21-1	TRBJ2-7	CASSKFLGQYF
TRBV12-3/TRBV12-4	TRBJ2-1	CASTKDRVRDEQFF
TRBV28	TRBJ2-7	CASSLPLGTYEQYF
TRBV6-2/TRBV6-3	TRBJ2-2	CASSYSNGELFF
TRBV20-1	TRBJ2-7	CSARSGSYEQYF
TRBV5-4	TRBJ2-7	CASSFSGGRAYEQYF
TRBV7-2	TRBJ1-6	CASSLAGVTDSPLHF
TRBV7-9	TRBJ2-2	CASSLDTGPGELFF
TRBV20-1	TRBJ2-2	CSANTPGQGQAGELFF
TRBV9	TRBJ2-3	CASSSQPVGTDTQYF
TRBV7-2	TRBJ2-5	CASSQKQGWQETQYF
TRBV5-1	TRBJ1-1	CASSFSDRGTEAFF
TRBV7-3	TRBJ1-3	CASSWTRDVEYF
TRBV6-5	TRBJ2-7	CASSYKTDSKQYF
TRBV7-2	TRBJ2-1	CASSHRDRTSGEQFF
TRBV12-3/TRBV12-4	TRBJ2-7	CASSFFGNRPYEQYF
TRBV12-3/TRBV12-4	TRBJ1-6	CASSSRENSPLHF
TRBV7-2	TRBJ1-6	CASSTSGTTRDSPLHF
TRBV5-1	TRBJ2-7	CASSKDRGGEQYF
TRBV5-4	TRBJ1-5	CASSRQGANGNQPQHF
TRBV29-1	TRBJ2-5	CSPPSTQETQYF
TRBV12-3/TRBV12-4	TRBJ1-5	CASSLMPSNQPQHF
TRBV10-3	TRBJ1-5	CAIRGSLPQPQHF
TRBV7-9	TRBJ1-4	CASSIQGAWEKLFF
TRBV7-8	TRBJ2-7	CASGLEDYEQYF
TRBV7-2	TRBJ2-7	CASSFNVPIVSSYEQYF
TRBV28	TRBJ1-2	CASLRSGFAPNYGYTF
TRBV20-1	TRBJ1-4	CSARDPLRHNEKLFF
TRBV6-1	TRBJ2-3	CASLSQQSKGDTQYF
TRBV7-2	TRBJ2-7	CASSVDTRDYEQYF
TRBV20-1	TRBJ2-4	CSAEATGRGDIQYF
TRBV5-4	TRBJ1-1	CASSLLSQGRSMNTEAFF
TRBV5-6	TRBJ2-7	CASSFSREQYF
TRBV2	TRBJ2-4	CASTKGAELAKNIQYF
TRBV3-1	TRBJ1-1	CASSQGGTTEAFF
TRBV9	TRBJ1-2	CASSVARGTYGYTF
TRBV27	TRBJ2-5	CASSTQGGRGTQYF
TRBV3-1	TRBJ2-7	CASSSFEGPQGYEQYF
TRBV28	TRBJ1-2	CASSSTGVTYGYTF
TRBV3-1	TRBJ2-1	CASSHPGQRFNEQFF
TRBV28	TRBJ2-7	CASSTYYEQYF
TRBV27	TRBJ2-2	CASSRDRAPANTGELFF